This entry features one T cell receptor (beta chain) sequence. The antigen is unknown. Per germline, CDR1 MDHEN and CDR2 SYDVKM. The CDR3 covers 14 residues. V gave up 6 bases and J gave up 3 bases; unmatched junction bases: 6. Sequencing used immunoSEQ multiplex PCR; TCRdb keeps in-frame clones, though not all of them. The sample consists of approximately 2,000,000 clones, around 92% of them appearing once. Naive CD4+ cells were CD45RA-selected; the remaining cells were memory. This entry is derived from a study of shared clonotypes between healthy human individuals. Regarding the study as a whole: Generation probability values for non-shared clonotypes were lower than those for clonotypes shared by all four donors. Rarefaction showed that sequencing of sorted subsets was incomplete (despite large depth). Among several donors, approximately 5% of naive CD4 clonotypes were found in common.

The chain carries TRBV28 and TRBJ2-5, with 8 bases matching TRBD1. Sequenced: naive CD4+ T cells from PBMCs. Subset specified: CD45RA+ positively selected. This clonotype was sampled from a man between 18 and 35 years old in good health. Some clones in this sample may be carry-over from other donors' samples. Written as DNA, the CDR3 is TGTGCCAGCAGGCCCCTGGACAGGGAAGAGACCCAGTACTTC. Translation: CASRPLDREETQYF.